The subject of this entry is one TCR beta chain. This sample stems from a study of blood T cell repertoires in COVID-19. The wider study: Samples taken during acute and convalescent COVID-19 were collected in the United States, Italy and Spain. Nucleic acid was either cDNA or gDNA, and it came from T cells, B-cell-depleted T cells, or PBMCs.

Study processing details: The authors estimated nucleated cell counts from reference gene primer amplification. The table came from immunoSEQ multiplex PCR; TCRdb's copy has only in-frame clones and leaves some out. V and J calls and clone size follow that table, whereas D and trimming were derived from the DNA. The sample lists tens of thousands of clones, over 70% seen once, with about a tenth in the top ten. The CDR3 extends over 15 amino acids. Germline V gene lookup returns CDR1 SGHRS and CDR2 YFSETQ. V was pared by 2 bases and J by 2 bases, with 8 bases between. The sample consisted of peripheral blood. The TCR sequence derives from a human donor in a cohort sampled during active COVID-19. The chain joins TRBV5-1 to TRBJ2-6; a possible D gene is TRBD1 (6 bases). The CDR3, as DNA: TGCGCCAGCAGCTTTGACAGGCCTGGGGCCAACGTCCTGACTTTC. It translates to CASSFDRPGANVLTF.